The rows below give T cell receptor beta chains drawn from one sample of a study of blood T cell repertoires in COVID-19. Profiled with immunoSEQ multiplex PCR; TCRdb holds only in-frame clones, not every one. The data contain roughly 140,000 clones, approximately 80% of them singletons. Sequenced input: peripheral blood. The origin of the receptors is a man between 60 and 70 years old with active or convalescent COVID-19. Both conserved end residues are part of each CDR3. Fields, in order: D gene, CDR3 length, J gene, V gene, clone size, CDR3 protein, CDR3 DNA. The D gene is left open where the match is weak. Some rows mark clone size as missing; the rest say once, few, many or name a class of expanded clone.

>.|12|TRBJ1-2|TRBV15|.
CATSTDSRGYTF
TGTGCCACCAGCACGGACAGTCGGGGCTACACCTTC
>TRBD1|11|TRBJ1-1|TRBV11-2|.
CASSPGQTAFF
TGTGCCAGCAGCCCGGGACAGACAGCTTTCTTT
>.|13|TRBJ2-1|TRBV10-3|.
CAISVLEGDEQFF
TGTGCCATCAGTGTGCTCGAGGGGGATGAGCAGTTCTTC
>.|17|TRBJ2-2|TRBV5-1|.
CASSWVVGSGDTGELFF
TGCGCCAGCAGCTGGGTCGTTGGTAGCGGTGACACCGGGGAGCTGTTTTTT
>TRBD2|18|TRBJ2-1|TRBV5-6|.
CASSLKPGLAGRTNEQFF
TGTGCCAGCAGCTTAAAACCGGGACTAGCGGGAAGAACAAATGAGCAGTTCTTC
>TRBD1|14|TRBJ1-1|TRBV19|.
CASRVETGGTEAFF
TGTGCCAGTAGGGTTGAGACAGGGGGCACTGAAGCTTTCTTT
>TRBD1|15|TRBJ1-6|TRBV7-2|.
CASSLSGTGNSPLHF
TGTGCCAGCAGCTTAAGCGGGACAGGAAATTCACCCCTCCACTTT
>.|11|TRBJ2-1|TRBV12-3/TRBV12-4|.
CASSTRSEQFF
TGTGCCAGCAGTACCCGGAGTGAGCAGTTCTTC
>.|14|TRBJ1-1|TRBV18|.
CASSPLGHNTEAFF
TGTGCCAGCTCACCACTGGGGCATAACACTGAAGCTTTCTTT
>TRBD1|14|TRBJ1-5|TRBV5-8|.
CASSLQGRHQPQHF
TGTGCCAGCAGCTTACAGGGGCGGCATCAGCCCCAGCATTTT
>.|13|TRBJ1-4|TRBV7-2|few
CASRSGEEKKLFF
TGTGCCAGCAGGAGCGGGGAGGAAAAAAAACTGTTTTTT
>.|17|TRBJ2-7|TRBV6-7|.
CASIKLWGSGKPYEQYF
TGTGCCAGCATCAAATTGTGGGGTAGCGGCAAGCCTTACGAGCAGTACTTC
>TRBD1|16|TRBJ2-5|TRBV18|.
CASSPREGTAQETQYF
TGTGCCAGCTCACCTAGGGAAGGGACAGCCCAAGAGACCCAGTACTTC
>TRBD2|14|TRBJ2-1|TRBV5-1|.
CASSLVLAGDEQFF
TGCGCCAGCAGCTTGGTATTAGCGGGAGATGAGCAGTTCTTC
>TRBD1|15|TRBJ1-1|TRBV6-1|.
CASSEYRDRAIEAFF
TGTGCCAGCAGTGAATACCGGGACAGAGCTATTGAAGCTTTCTTT
>.|16|TRBJ1-2|TRBV27|.
CASSPYSRTNNYGYTF
TGTGCCAGCAGTCCATATTCCCGGACAAATAACTATGGCTACACCTTC
>.|15|TRBJ1-5|TRBV28|.
CASSYHRRINQPQHF
TGTGCCAGCAGCTATCACAGGAGAATCAATCAGCCCCAGCATTTT
>.|17|TRBJ2-7|TRBV7-2|.
CASSHLPGRASSYEQYF
TGTGCCAGCAGCCATCTTCCCGGCAGGGCATCATCCTACGAGCAGTACTTC
>.|15|TRBJ2-7|TRBV7-2|.
CASSLVRGRAYEQYF
TGTGCCAGCAGCTTAGTTCGCGGCAGAGCCTACGAGCAGTACTTC
>TRBD2|14|TRBJ2-7|TRBV20-1|.
CSASGGSGRNEQYF
TGCAGTGCTAGTGGGGGTAGCGGGAGGAACGAGCAGTACTTC
>TRBD1|14|TRBJ2-7|TRBV6-5|.
CASRRDRVLGEQYF
TGTGCCAGCAGAAGGGACAGGGTTTTGGGTGAGCAGTACTTC
>TRBD2|15|TRBJ2-3|TRBV24-1|.
CATSELAASTDTQYF
TGTGCCACCAGTGAACTAGCGGCCAGCACAGATACGCAGTATTTT
>.|13|TRBJ2-1|TRBV6-5|.
CASSYMGAGEQFF
TGTGCCAGCAGTTACATGGGGGCAGGGGAGCAGTTCTTC
>.|17|TRBJ2-2|TRBV7-2|.
CASSLSRPAGNTGELFF
TGTGCCAGCAGCTTATCAAGGCCCGCGGGGAACACCGGGGAGCTGTTTTTT
>.|11|TRBJ1-1|TRBV20-1|.
CSASGRGEAFF
TGCAGTGCTAGTGGCAGGGGTGAAGCTTTCTTT
>.|16|TRBJ1-5|TRBV7-2|once
CASSTLNGEPNQPQHF
TGTGCCAGCAGTACTCTGAACGGAGAACCCAATCAGCCCCAGCATTTT
>TRBD1|13|TRBJ2-7|TRBV7-8|.
CASSLIQGDEQYF
TGTGCCAGCAGCTTAATACAGGGGGACGAGCAGTACTTC
>.|13|TRBJ1-2|TRBV11-2|.
CASSLGQIYGYTF
TGTGCCAGCAGCTTAGGTCAGATCTATGGCTACACCTTC
>.|11|TRBJ1-2|TRBV29-1|.
CSVVEAYGYTF
TGCAGCGTTGTGGAGGCCTATGGCTACACCTTC
>.|13|TRBJ2-3|TRBV27|.
CASSLKGGGTQYF
TGTGCCAGCAGTTTAAAGGGGGGGGGTACGCAGTATTTT
>.|13|TRBJ1-1|TRBV3-1/TRBV3-2|.
CASRHGGRSEAFF
TGTGCCAGCAGGCACGGGGGGAGGTCTGAAGCTTTCTTT
>.|15|TRBJ1-2|TRBV5-5|.
CASSLQGDFDYGYTF
TGTGCCAGCAGCTTGCAAGGGGACTTCGACTATGGCTACACCTTC
>TRBD2|14|TRBJ2-7|TRBV7-2|few
CASSFGGGPYEQYF
TGTGCCAGCAGCTTTGGGGGAGGGCCCTACGAGCAGTACTTC
>TRBD2|14|TRBJ2-1|TRBV6-5|.
CASTGLNNNNEQFF
TGTGCCAGCACGGGACTAAACAATAACAATGAGCAGTTCTTC
>.|14|TRBJ1-2|TRBV4-3|.
CASSAQVPSYGYTF
TGCGCCAGCAGCGCACAGGTGCCATCCTATGGCTACACCTTC
>.|19|TRBJ1-4|TRBV27|.
CAISFRCDRTVATNEKLFF
TGTGCCATCTCTTTCAGATGTGACAGGACTGTTGCAACTAATGAAAAACTGTTTTTT
>TRBD1|16|TRBJ2-2|TRBV7-3|.
CASSLTPGTESGELFF
TGTGCCAGCAGCCTAACCCCCGGGACAGAATCCGGGGAGCTGTTTTTT
>.|14|TRBJ2-3|TRBV5-1|.
CASSLDRAPDTQYF
TGCGCCAGCAGCTTGGACAGGGCCCCAGATACGCAGTATTTT
>TRBD1|13|TRBJ2-2|TRBV24-1|.
CATAGQGNGELFF
TGTGCCACCGCGGGACAGGGTAACGGGGAGCTGTTTTTT
>TRBD1|13|TRBJ1-2|TRBV7-3|.
CASSSQGAGSYTF
TGTGCCAGCAGCTCACAGGGGGCAGGTAGCTACACCTTC
>.|15|TRBJ2-7|TRBV5-1|.
CASSLGVFSSYEQYF
TGCGCCAGCAGCTTGGGAGTTTTTAGCTCCTACGAGCAGTACTTC
>TRBD1|16|TRBJ1-3|TRBV6-5|.
CASSSRTGGYGNTIYF
TGTGCCAGCAGTTCAAGGACAGGGGGCTATGGAAACACCATATATTTT
>.|15|TRBJ1-5|TRBV6-6|.
CASSLGGRRNQPQHF
TGTGCCAGCAGCCTTGGAGGGCGGAGGAATCAGCCCCAGCATTTT
>.|12|TRBJ2-1|TRBV29-1|.
CSASQTSNEQFF
TGCAGCGCCTCTCAAACGAGCAATGAGCAGTTCTTC
>TRBD1|19|TRBJ2-2|TRBV4-2|.
CASSQDPGRGRESTGELFF
TGTGCCAGCAGCCAAGATCCAGGCAGGGGGCGCGAAAGCACCGGGGAGCTGTTTTTT
>.|13|TRBJ1-1|TRBV7-3|.
CASSLNTGTEAFF
TGTGCCAGCAGCTTAAACACGGGCACTGAAGCTTTCTTT
>.|15|TRBJ2-1|TRBV27|.
CASSPLRSSYNEQFF
TGTGCCAGCAGTCCCCTACGGAGCTCCTACAATGAGCAGTTCTTC
>TRBD1|15|TRBJ2-1|TRBV5-4|.
CASSLLDRGTYEQFF
TGTGCCAGCAGCTTGCTGGACAGGGGGACATATGAGCAGTTCTTC
>.|14|TRBJ2-7|TRBV20-1|few
CSASRPSADYEQYF
TGCAGTGCTAGTAGGCCTAGCGCGGACTACGAGCAGTACTTC
>TRBD1|14|TRBJ1-1|TRBV5-6|.
CASSLVQGGTEAFF
TGTGCCAGCAGCTTGGTACAGGGGGGCACTGAAGCTTTCTTT
>.|13|TRBJ2-1|TRBV4-1|.
CASSSTSGNEQFF
TGCGCCAGCAGCTCCACAAGCGGGAATGAGCAGTTCTTC
>TRBD1|15|TRBJ1-5|TRBV19|.
CASSIAGQGVQPQHF
TGTGCCAGTAGTATAGCTGGGCAGGGGGTTCAGCCCCAGCATTTT
>.|14|TRBJ1-5|TRBV19|.
CASSRAGGNQPQHF
TGTGCCAGTAGTAGGGCAGGGGGCAATCAGCCCCAGCATTTT
>TRBD1|15|TRBJ1-2|TRBV28|.
CASRTQGGKMGGYTF
TGTGCCAGCAGGACACAGGGGGGTAAGATGGGAGGCTACACCTTC
>TRBD2|16|TRBJ2-3|TRBV11-2|.
CASSPPSGRGTDTQYF
TGTGCCAGCAGCCCCCCCAGCGGGAGGGGCACAGATACGCAGTATTTT
>.|16|TRBJ1-2|TRBV28|.
CASSPSGQPKGYGYTF
TGTGCCAGCAGTCCTTCCGGACAGCCCAAAGGGTATGGCTACACCTTC
>TRBD2|15|TRBJ2-7|TRBV15|.
CATSRSTSGSYEQYF
TGTGCCACCAGCAGATCGACTAGCGGGAGCTACGAGCAGTACTTC